Included here is one T cell receptor (beta chain) sequence, with context. The data are from a study of blood T cell repertoires in COVID-19. Recruitment covered some 25 US areas and drew participants whose ages spanned roughly 18 to 90 years. Clinical history as reported by participants underpinned cohort assignment. Donors in Cohort 3 counted as recovered after two negative PCRs, clearance, or symptom resolution. Per the original methods: Amplified reference gene primers provided the basis for estimating nucleated cell counts. The protocol was immunoSEQ multiplex PCR, while the TCRdb copy is restricted to in-frame clones and leaves out a portion. V and J calls and clone size are copied from that table; D and trimming were computed from the DNA. The repertoire has over 250,000 clones, roughly 87% of them found once; the top ten carry 8% to 9%. Sequencing used PBMCs or T cells enriched from blood (not recorded which). The clonotype was recovered from a woman between 18 and 29 years old who had recovered from COVID-19.

CDR3 nucleotide sequence: TGTGCCACCACAGGGGGGGGTCCGTATTTTGAGCAGTTCTTC. It yields the protein CATTGGGPYFEQFF. J is TRBJ2-1 and V is TRBV7-2; a possible D gene is TRBD1 (8 bases). CDR3 size: 14 residues. The germline V gene has CDR1 SGHTA and CDR2 FQGNSA. The V end was cut by 10 bases, the J end by 9 bases, with 22 bases between. The variable domain in full, completed from reference TRBV7-2 and TRBJ2-1, reads GAGVSQSPSNKVTEKGKDVELRCDPISGHTALYWYRQSLGQGLEFLIYFQGNSAPDKSGLPSDRFSAERTGGSVSTLTIQRTQQEDSAVYLCATTGGGPYFEQFFGPGTRLTVL.